This is a list of T cell receptor beta chains from one sample in a study of cytotoxic CD8 clonotypes in ibrutinib-treated CLL. The data were produced by immunoSEQ multiplex PCR, yet TCRdb's version contains in-frame clones alone and is incomplete. The sample lists 130,000 or so clones; roughly 85% were seen once. Sample: PBMCs, taken after 24 months of ibrutinib treatment. These receptors all stem from a human donor with chronic lymphocytic leukemia. The CDR3 runs from the conserved cysteine through the conserved F or W. D genes are given only for firm matches. Expanded clones are given a class, and other clones once, few, many or no size at all.

TRBJ1-2,NA,TRBV7-3,NA,CASSLSGQNFYGYTF,TGTGCCAGCAGCTTAAGCGGGCAGAATTTCTATGGCTACACCTTC
TRBJ1-6,NA,TRBV7-9,NA,CASSRWSSYNSPLHF,TGTGCCAGCAGCCGATGGAGCTCCTATAATTCACCCCTCCACTTT
TRBJ1-4,NA,TRBV28,NA,CASRAPTATNEKLFF,TGTGCCAGCAGGGCCCCGACCGCAACTAATGAAAAACTGTTTTTT
TRBJ2-7,TRBD1,TRBV2,few,CASRGQGRDEQYF,TGTGCCAGCAGGGGACAGGGCCGCGACGAGCAGTACTTC
TRBJ2-2,NA,TRBV9,NA,CASGQSTGELFF,TGTGCCAGCGGGCAGAGCACCGGGGAGCTGTTTTTT
TRBJ1-1,NA,TRBV18,NA,CASSPPQVTTEAFF,TGTGCCAGCTCACCACCGCAGGTAACGACTGAAGCTTTCTTT
TRBJ2-7,TRBD2,TRBV11-3,NA,CASSLAGGSYEQYF,TGTGCCAGCAGCTTAGCGGGAGGGTCCTACGAGCAGTACTTC
TRBJ2-6,NA,TRBV7-8,NA,CASSPTRQLSGANVLTF,TGTGCCAGCAGCCCGACCAGACAGCTCTCTGGGGCCAACGTCCTGACTTTC
TRBJ2-6,NA,TRBV19,NA,CASSPTAGGSGANVLTF,TGTGCCAGTAGTCCGACGGCCGGGGGCTCTGGGGCCAACGTCCTGACTTTC
TRBJ2-3,NA,TRBV7-2,once,CASSLNGGRISDTQYF,TGTGCCAGCAGCTTAAATGGGGGGAGAATTTCAGATACGCAGTATTTT
TRBJ2-7,TRBD1,TRBV29-1,once,CSVEDGQGKYEQYF,TGCAGCGTTGAAGATGGACAGGGGAAATACGAGCAGTACTTC